This paragraph covers one T cell receptor (beta chain) sequence. Its antigen is still unknown. PCR involved 60 Vbeta and 13 Jbeta primers. Source study methods: It was a later analysis that counted 75 million to 90 million unique TCR beta chains, of which some 10 million were shared. Profiled with immunoSEQ multiplex PCR; TCRdb holds only in-frame clones, not every one. V and J calls and clone size come straight from that table; D and trimming were deduced from the DNA. The table shows around 200,000 clones, with 75% to 90% occurring only once. The data derive from a study of cytomegalovirus exposure and HLA in healthy donors. Overall study findings and caveats: Looking again later, the authors saw that most CMV-associated TCR beta chains seemed HLA-restricted. Accurate prediction of HLA-A and HLA-B alleles (for most subjects) was reportedly achieved from TCR beta sequences.

Deletions cut 5 bases from V and 2 bases from J, with 13 bases between. This CDR3 has 14 amino acids. CDR1 SGHRS and CDR2 YFSETQ come from the germline V gene. The chain recombines TRBV5-1 with TRBJ1-1, with D perhaps matching TRBD1 (6 bases). Specimen: PBMCs. The receptor's source is a boy between 10 and 17 years old in good health and CMV-seronegative. The CDR3: CASRHPDSNTEAFF. CDR3 nucleotide sequence: TGCGCCAGCAGACACCCGGACAGCAACACTGAAGCTTTCTTT.